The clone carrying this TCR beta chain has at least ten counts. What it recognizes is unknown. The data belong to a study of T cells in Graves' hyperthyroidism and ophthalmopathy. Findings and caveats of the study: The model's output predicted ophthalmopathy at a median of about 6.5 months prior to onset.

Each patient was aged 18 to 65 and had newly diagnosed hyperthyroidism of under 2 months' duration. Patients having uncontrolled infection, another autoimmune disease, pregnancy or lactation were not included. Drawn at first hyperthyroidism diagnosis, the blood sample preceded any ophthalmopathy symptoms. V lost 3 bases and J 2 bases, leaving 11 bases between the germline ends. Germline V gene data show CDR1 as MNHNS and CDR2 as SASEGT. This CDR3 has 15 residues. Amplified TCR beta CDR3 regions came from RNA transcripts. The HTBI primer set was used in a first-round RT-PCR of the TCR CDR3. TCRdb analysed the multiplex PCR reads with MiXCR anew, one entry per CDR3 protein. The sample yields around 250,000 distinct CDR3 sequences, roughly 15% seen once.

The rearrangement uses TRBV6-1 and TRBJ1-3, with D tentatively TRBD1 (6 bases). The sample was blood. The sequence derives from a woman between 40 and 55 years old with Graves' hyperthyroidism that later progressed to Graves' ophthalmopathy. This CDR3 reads CASSDWWTAGNTIYF. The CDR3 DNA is TGTGCCAGCAGTGATTGGTGGACAGCTGGAAACACCATATATTTT.